This T cell receptor (beta chain) is drawn from a study of Graves' ophthalmopathy and Graves' hyperthyroidism. Study-level information: Stable hyperthyroidism meant no ophthalmopathy within 18 months of follow-up.

Researchers took RNA transcripts and amplified TCR beta CDR3 regions from them. Scientists carried out first-round RT-PCR using HTBI primers and then a second-round multiplex PCR. One entry per CDR3 protein, called by TCRdb with MiXCR from the multiplex PCR reads. The table lists about 550,000 distinct CDR3 sequences, just under 40% of them singletons, with approximately 4.1% in the top ten. This clonotype has more than one count but fewer than ten. This clonotype originated in an adult man with Graves' hyperthyroidism. The sequencing input was peripheral blood or thyroid tissue (not recorded which).

CDR3 in DNA: TGTGCCAGCAGGCCGGGACACGGGGGTGTCCACGAGCAGTACTTC. Its translation: CASRPGHGGVHEQYF. The V and J genes are TRBV7-8 and TRBJ2-7; D is possibly TRBD1 or TRBD2 (6 bases each). Germline V gives CDR1 SGHVS, CDR2 FQNEAQ. CDR3 length equals 15 residues. V was clipped by 6 bases and J by 5 bases, with 20 bases between them.